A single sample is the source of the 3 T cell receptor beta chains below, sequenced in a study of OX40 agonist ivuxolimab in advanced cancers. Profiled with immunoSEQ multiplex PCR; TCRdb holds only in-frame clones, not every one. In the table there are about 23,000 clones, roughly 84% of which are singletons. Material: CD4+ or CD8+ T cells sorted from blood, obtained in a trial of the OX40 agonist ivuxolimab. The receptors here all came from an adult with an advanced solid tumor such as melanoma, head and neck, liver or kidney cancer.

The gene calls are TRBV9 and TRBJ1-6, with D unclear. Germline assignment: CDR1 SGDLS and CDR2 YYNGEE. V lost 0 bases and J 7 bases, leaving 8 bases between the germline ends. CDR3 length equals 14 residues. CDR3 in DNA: TGTGCCAGCAGCGTAGGGTGGGAAAATTCACCCCTCCACTTT. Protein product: CASSVGWENSPLHF.

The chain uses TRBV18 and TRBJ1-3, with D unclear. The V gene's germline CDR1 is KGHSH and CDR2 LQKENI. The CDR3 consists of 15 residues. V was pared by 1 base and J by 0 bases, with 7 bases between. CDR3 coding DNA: TGTGCCAGCTCACCACGGGGTTCCTCTGGAAACACCATATATTTT. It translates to CASSPRGSSGNTIYF.

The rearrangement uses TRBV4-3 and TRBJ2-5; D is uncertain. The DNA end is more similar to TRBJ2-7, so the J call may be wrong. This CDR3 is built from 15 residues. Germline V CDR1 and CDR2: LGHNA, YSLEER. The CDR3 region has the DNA TGCGCCAGCAGCCAAGTGGGTGAGCGCTCCTACGAGCAGTACTTC. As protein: CASSQVGERSYEQYF.